The rows below give T cell receptor beta chains drawn from one sample of a study of blood T cell repertoires in COVID-19. Only in-frame clones appear in the TCRdb table, and some are missing; sequencing was by immunoSEQ multiplex PCR. The sample consists of roughly 120,000 clones, approximately 67% of them appearing once. The sample comprised peripheral blood. These receptors were obtained from a woman aged 60-75 years with acute or convalescent COVID-19. Both conserved end residues are part of each CDR3. The order of the fields is D gene, clone size, V gene, J gene, CDR3 protein, CDR3 DNA. A D gene is named only where the DNA matches it firmly. Size tells how often a clone was seen (once, few, many) or the class of an expanded clone, and some rows leave it out.

.,few,TRBV2,TRBJ1-1,CASTIGENTEAFF,TGTGCCAGCACGATAGGAGAGAACACTGAAGCTTTCTTT
.,.,TRBV24-1,TRBJ2-7,CATSTSSISEQYF,TGTGCCACCAGTACTAGCTCCATATCCGAGCAGTACTTC
TRBD2,.,TRBV19,TRBJ2-5,CASSSGTSGGAGETQYF,TGTGCCAGTAGCTCCGGGACTAGCGGGGGGGCCGGTGAGACCCAGTACTTC
TRBD1,.,TRBV19,TRBJ1-1,CASRLGQVNTEAFF,TGTGCCAGTAGGCTGGGACAGGTGAACACTGAAGCTTTCTTT
TRBD1,.,TRBV5-1,TRBJ1-5,CASSLDGTGFNQPQHF,TGCGCCAGCAGCTTGGATGGGACAGGGTTTAATCAGCCCCAGCATTTT
.,.,TRBV30,TRBJ1-6,CAWSVLGKNSPLHF,TGTGCCTGGAGTGTACTCGGGAAGAATTCACCCCTCCACTTT
.,.,TRBV7-6,TRBJ1-5,CASSLADSRYSNQPQHF,TGTGCCAGCAGCTTAGCGGACAGTCGATATAGCAATCAGCCCCAGCATTTT
TRBD1,few,TRBV4-1,TRBJ2-7,CASSHGTGMYEQYF,TGCGCCAGCAGCCACGGGACAGGGATGTACGAGCAGTACTTC
.,.,TRBV25-1,TRBJ1-2,CASSGYRLYGYTF,TGTGCCAGCAGTGGGTACAGGCTGTATGGCTACACCTTC
TRBD1,.,TRBV19,TRBJ1-5,CASSQRGRIYSNQPQHF,TGTGCCAGTAGCCAAAGGGGGCGGATTTATAGCAATCAGCCCCAGCATTTT
.,many,TRBV7-9,TRBJ2-1,CASSSTGYTYNEQFF,TGTGCCAGCAGCTCTACAGGGTACACCTACAATGAGCAGTTCTTC
TRBD1,.,TRBV29-1,TRBJ1-1,CSVGQSQNTEAFF,TGCAGCGTGGGACAGAGTCAGAACACTGAAGCTTTCTTT
TRBD1,few,TRBV9,TRBJ1-2,CASSVTDRGHGYTF,TGTGCCAGCAGCGTAACGGACAGGGGGCATGGCTACACCTTC
.,.,TRBV7-8,TRBJ1-1,CASSLSDRTNTEAFF,TGTGCCAGCAGCCTAAGCGACAGAACCAACACTGAAGCTTTCTTT
.,.,TRBV9,TRBJ2-2,CASSAYGGGTGELFF,TGTGCCAGCAGCGCGTACGGTGGTGGCACCGGGGAGCTGTTTTTT
.,once,TRBV7-2,TRBJ1-2,CASSGEGGPYGYTF,TGTGCCAGCAGCGGAGAGGGGGGGCCCTATGGCTACACCTTC
.,.,TRBV28,TRBJ1-2,CASSLRAGTNYGYTF,TGTGCCAGCAGTTTGAGGGCCGGAACTAACTATGGCTACACCTTC
.,.,TRBV19,TRBJ1-2,CASKRTNTDYGYTF,TGTGCCAGTAAGCGGACGAACACGGATTATGGCTACACCTTC
TRBD1,once,TRBV7-9,TRBJ1-2,CASSFTGGDGYTF,TGTGCCAGCAGCTTCACAGGGGGGGATGGCTACACCTTC
TRBD1,.,TRBV30,TRBJ1-6,CAGTGVANSPLHF,TGTGCCGGAACAGGGGTCGCGAATTCACCCCTCCACTTT
.,.,TRBV4-2,TRBJ2-7,CASSQDKEGAYSYEQYF,TGTGCCAGCAGCCAAGATAAGGAGGGGGCTTACTCCTACGAGCAGTACTTC
TRBD1,few,TRBV6-5,TRBJ1-2,CASSYVGQGNYGYTF,TGTGCCAGCAGTTACGTAGGACAGGGCAACTATGGCTACACCTTC
.,.,TRBV5-6,TRBJ1-1,CASSSQNTEAFF,TGTGCCAGCAGCTCCCAGAACACTGAAGCTTTCTTT
.,.,TRBV9,TRBJ2-2,CASSSWGNPHNPNTGELFF,TGTGCCAGCAGCAGTTGGGGCAACCCTCACAACCCGAACACCGGGGAGCTGTTTTTT
.,.,TRBV27,TRBJ1-2,CASSPSRMASYGYTF,TGTGCCAGCAGTCCCTCCCGCATGGCATCCTATGGCTACACCTTC
TRBD2,.,TRBV4-3,TRBJ2-3,CASSQDTSGGPDTQYF,TGCGCCAGCAGCCAAGATACTAGCGGGGGACCAGATACGCAGTATTTT
.,.,TRBV9,TRBJ2-3,CASSVARDTQYF,TGTGCCAGCAGCGTAGCGAGAGATACGCAGTATTTT
.,.,TRBV5-1,TRBJ2-2,CASSLEGGHTGELFF,TGCGCCAGCAGCTTGGAGGGGGGGCACACCGGGGAGCTGTTTTTT
TRBD1,few,TRBV19,TRBJ2-7,CATNPRTGVGEQYF,TGTGCAACAAACCCCCGGACAGGGGTGGGCGAGCAGTACTTC
.,.,TRBV6-5,TRBJ2-5,CATGRGEETQYF,TGTGCCACCGGACGGGGTGAAGAGACCCAGTACTTC
.,.,TRBV7-3,TRBJ2-3,CASSLGRGDTQYF,TGTGCCAGCAGCTTAGGGCGGGGAGATACGCAGTATTTT
.,.,TRBV12-5,TRBJ1-5,CASALTAGNQPQHF,TGTGCTAGTGCCCTAACCGCGGGCAATCAGCCCCAGCATTTT
.,.,TRBV30,TRBJ1-2,CAWTLGTVGFYGYTF,TGTGCCTGGACCCTGGGGACTGTCGGGTTCTATGGCTACACCTTC
TRBD2,once,TRBV11-2,TRBJ2-3,CASSFILVAGTDTQYF,TGTGCCAGCAGCTTTATTTTAGTAGCGGGGACAGATACGCAGTATTTT
.,few,TRBV6-2/TRBV6-3,TRBJ2-2,CASSYRPNTGELFF,TGTGCCAGCAGTTACCGTCCGAACACCGGGGAGCTGTTTTTT
.,.,TRBV21-1,TRBJ1-6,CASSLRGRTGDLPLHF,TGTGCCAGCAGTCTCAGGGGGCGGACAGGGGATTTACCCCTCCACTTT
TRBD1,.,TRBV6-6,TRBJ2-7,CASSSAGTGKHEQYF,TGTGCCAGCAGCTCTGCCGGGACAGGAAAACACGAGCAGTACTTC
.,.,TRBV15,TRBJ2-3,CATSRGGRLTDTQYF,TGTGCCACCAGCAGAGGGGGGCGGCTGACAGATACGCAGTATTTT
TRBD1,.,TRBV10-3,TRBJ1-1,CAINSQGAGAEAFF,TGTGCCATCAATTCCCAGGGGGCGGGCGCTGAAGCTTTCTTT
TRBD2,few,TRBV10-3,TRBJ2-1,CAISDHSGGANEQFF,TGTGCCATCAGCGACCATAGCGGGGGGGCCAATGAGCAGTTCTTC